This TCR beta chain emerged from a study of OX40 agonist ivuxolimab in advanced cancers. Data came from immunoSEQ multiplex PCR; TCRdb stores just in-frame clones and leaves some out. The sample lists over 75,000 clones, roughly 93% seen once, with 0.33% in the top ten. On this clone: The antigen is not known.

The CDR3 contains 15 residues. CDR1 and CDR2 (germline): SEHNR, FQNEAQ (reference sequence). Trimming stripped 1 base from V and 5 bases from J, with 13 bases between. Study observations and caveats: Averaged across samples, CD8+ T cells carried more expanded clones than CD4+ did.

The TCR originated in an adult with an advanced solid tumor such as melanoma, head and neck, liver or kidney cancer. Material: CD4+ or CD8+ T cells sorted from blood, obtained in a trial of the OX40 agonist ivuxolimab. The V gene is TRBV7-9, the J gene TRBJ2-3; D may be TRBD2 (5 bases). CDR3 DNA: TGTGCCAGCAGCTTAGGGGAGTTAGGGAGAGATACGCAGTATTTT. Translating it yields CASSLGELGRDTQYF.